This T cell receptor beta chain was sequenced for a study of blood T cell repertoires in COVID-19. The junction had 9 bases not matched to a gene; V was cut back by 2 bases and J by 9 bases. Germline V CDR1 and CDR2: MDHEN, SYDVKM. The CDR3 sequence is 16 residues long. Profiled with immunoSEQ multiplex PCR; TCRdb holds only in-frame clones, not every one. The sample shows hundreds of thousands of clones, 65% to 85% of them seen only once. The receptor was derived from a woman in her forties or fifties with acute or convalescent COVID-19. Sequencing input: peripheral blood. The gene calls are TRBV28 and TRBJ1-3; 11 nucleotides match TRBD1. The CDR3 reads CASSLTGTGGRTTIYF. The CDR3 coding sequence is TGTGCCAGCAGTTTAACCGGGACAGGGGGAAGAACCACCATATATTTT.